This record looks at one T cell receptor (beta chain) sequence and its context. This entry comes from a study of blood T cell repertoires in COVID-19. CDR1 is MNHEY, CDR2 SVGAGI, per germline. V shed 6 bases, J shed 8 bases, and the junction held 8 bases outside the gene matches. The CDR3 has 14 residues. Measured with immunoSEQ multiplex PCR; TCRdb has only the in-frame clones, and not every one. The repertoire includes a few hundred thousand clones, roughly 82% of them detected once, and roughly 12% sits in the top ten. The material sequenced was peripheral blood. The chain recombines TRBV6-5 with TRBJ1-4; 8 nucleotides match TRBD1. The source of this sequence is an elderly man with acute or convalescent COVID-19. CDR3 loop: CASRGQAPGEKLFF. The CDR3 nucleotides read TGTGCCAGCAGGGGACAGGCCCCTGGGGAAAAACTGTTTTTT.